The T cell receptor (beta chain) under discussion was sequenced for a study of T cells in localized non-small cell lung cancer (dated by TCRdb to 2020 to 2021). For the wider study: The study examined T cell repertoires in approximately 240 patients with early-stage NSCLC and compared tumors with uninvolved tumor-adjacent lungs. The cohort was made up of around 250 treatment-naive NSCLC patients whose localized lung tumors had been resected. Of the NSCLC patients, about 130 were male and approximately 99 were female, and the mean age was approximately 66 years. The full study reports these points: A median of approximately 50 of the top 100 tumor clones turned up in the paired uninvolved adjacent lung, and 25 to 35 of those clones also ranked among the top 100 of that same adjacent lung. Longer overall survival was associated with higher blood T cell density, whereas shorter survival was associated with higher adjacent-lung clonality. Because of the exploratory design, TCR variables were selected using unadjusted p-values without false-discovery rate correction. Uninvolved tumor-adjacent lung showed the highest T cell clonality, higher than tumor, which suggests more focused antigenic responses in the uninvolved tumor-adjacent lung. Because multi-region sequencing of the tumors was not done, intratumor heterogeneity could not be ruled out.

The immunoSEQ Assay was used to sequence TCR beta CDR3 regions from DNA. Under the source paper's analysis protocol: T cell density was computed as TCR beta template counts normalized to usable DNA estimated by amplifying housekeeping genes. Richness was estimated with the preseqR package, extrapolating to 400,000 templates for PBMC samples and 120,000 templates for tissue samples. Clonality was defined as one minus Pielou's evenness. To identify tissue-enriched TCRs, differential abundance testing was run on productive amino-acid clonotypes with a minimum total count of 5 and an alpha of 0.1. Repertoire overlap between compartments was quantified with the Jaccard Index and Morisita Overlap Index. TCR beta CDR3s were clustered by GLIPH together with public tetramer-defined viral CDR3s, and at least three viral sequences plus V-gene enrichment were required for viral motifs. This is the immuneACCESS table as TCRdb keeps it, with only in-frame sequences that have V and J called. A part of the clones is gone; compared with another copy, unresolved V genes explain less than half, and the rest is unexplained. The V and J calls and clone size were taken over from that table, and D and trimming were inferred from the DNA. The sample table lists 25,000 to 35,000 clones, around 93% of them with a count of one. The ten largest clones take up around 2.1% of the sample.

As regards this clone: Its antigen is not yet known. Base qualities were left out, and no much larger clone turns up one base away.

The CDR3, from cysteine to phenylalanine, totals 18 residues. The only DNA kept is the CDR3, 54 bases in frame from the first base. The germline V gene specifies SGHRS as CDR1 and YFSETQ as CDR2. Germline trimming amounts to 4 bases on V and 0 bases on J, with 9 as the count of junction bases outside the gene matches. At diagnosis, peripheral blood, uninvolved tumor-adjacent lung and tumor were collected and were preserved as a mix of fresh-frozen and FFPE material. For TCR repertoire profiling, blood samples were analyzed in the form of peripheral blood mononuclear cells. The sequencing here drew on peripheral blood, taken before any cancer treatment. The chain is assembled from TRBV5-1 and TRBJ2-3, and TRBD2 aligns with 12 junction nucleotides. The sequence was collected from a female donor aged 60 or older with stage I lung adenocarcinoma. The CDR3 is CASSRSGLAGTSTDTQYF. The DNA sequence is given as TGCGCCAGCAGCAGGTCAGGACTAGCGGGAACGAGCACAGATACGCAGTATTTT.